This T cell receptor (beta chain) came from a study of blood T cell repertoires in COVID-19. Study overall: Collection of acute and convalescent COVID-19 samples took place in the United States, Italy and Spain. In each case, the material was cDNA or gDNA derived from T cells, B-cell-depleted T cells, or PBMCs.

As handled by the study authors: Estimation of nucleated cell counts relied on the amplification of reference gene primers. Assay: immunoSEQ multiplex PCR; the TCRdb copy retains only in-frame clones and omits some. V and J calls and clone size follow that table, whereas D and trimming were derived from the DNA. Among 300,000 to 350,000 clones listed, approximately 90% were seen once. Germline assignment: CDR1 SNHLY and CDR2 FYNNEI. The CDR3 is 13 amino acids. The V end was cut by 3 bases, the J end by 6 bases, with 12 bases between. The V gene is TRBV2, the J gene TRBJ2-7; possible D gene TRBD1, 6 bases. The source of this sequence is a man between 18 and 29 years old with active or convalescent COVID-19. Sequencing was performed on peripheral blood. CDR3: CASSDRQASEQYF. The CDR3, as DNA: TGTGCCAGCAGTGATCGACAGGCCAGCGAGCAGTACTTC.